These 4 T cell receptor beta chains originate from one sample sequenced in a study of untreated major depressive disorder. Clones were read by immunoSEQ multiplex PCR, and TCRdb kept only the in-frame ones, dropping some. The sample records 20,000 or so clones, about 87% being singletons. The sequenced material came from CD4+ T cells from PBMCs. These receptors came from a woman younger than 45 in good health.

The V and J genes are TRBV7-2 and TRBJ2-5; TRBD2 matches at 10 bases. CDR3 length equals 16 residues. After removal of 3 bases from V and 2 bases from J, the junction contained 6 bases not matched to a gene. Germline values: CDR1 SGHTA, CDR2 FQGNSA. The CDR3, as DNA: TGTGCCAGCAGCTTCGGACTAGCGGAAATACAAGAGACCCAGTACTTC. This codes for CASSFGLAEIQETQYF.

This clone is a singleton in its sample. The chain uses TRBV9 and TRBJ2-3; D uncertain. V lost 4 bases and J lost 1, with 22 bases in between. CDR3 size: 18 residues. CDR1 is SGDLS, CDR2 YYNGEE, per germline. The CDR3 here is CASSSSLNSRTRTDTQYF. The CDR3 region has the DNA TGTGCCAGCAGCTCCTCACTTAATTCTAGAACCCGCACAGATACGCAGTATTTT.

The rearrangement links TRBV4-3 to TRBJ1-2; 7 bases fit TRBD1. CDR3 length equals 15 residues. The germline V gene encodes CDR1 LGHNA and CDR2 YSLEER. V was clipped by 0 bases and J by 4 bases; unmatched bases: 5. In DNA, the CDR3 is TGCGCCAGCAGCCAAGATCGACAGGGCTCCTATGGCTACACCTTC. Protein product: CASSQDRQGSYGYTF.

The chain links TRBV6-6 to TRBJ2-7; 9 bases align to TRBD1. Looked up from germline, CDR1 is MNHNY and CDR2 is SVGAGI (reference sequence). The CDR3 is 14 residues long. V dropped 7 bases and J dropped 0; count of bases not matched to a gene: 4. The CDR3: CASTTQGASYEQYF. The CDR3, as DNA: TGTGCCAGCACCACACAGGGGGCCTCCTACGAGCAGTACTTC.